This T cell receptor beta chain was identified during a study of regulatory T cells in long-lasting Graves disease. This clonotype was seen more than once but under ten times. Time point denoted: newly diagnosed GD, antithyroid drugs for less than 3 months. There was RNA extracted from PBMCs, and the TCR library was made from it. CDR3 regions were amplified by Arm-PCR using iRepertoire HTBI primers to build TCR beta libraries. TCRdb reprocessed the multiplex PCR reads via MiXCR and lists one record per CDR3 protein. The repertoire has about 240,000 distinct CDR3 sequences, 20% of them found once; the top ten carry around 13%. CDR1 and CDR2 from the germline V gene are SEHNR and FQNEAQ (reference sequence). CDR3 length equals 15 residues. V lost 1 base and J lost 2, with 12 bases in between.

The sample consisted of peripheral blood mononuclear cells (PBMCs), taken at new diagnosis, from a patient treated with antithyroid drugs. The TCR was taken from a female donor with Graves disease. V is TRBV7-9 and J is TRBJ2-7; D is unclear. The CDR3 reads CASSLEQDRPYEQYF. Here the CDR3 DNA reads TGTGCCAGCAGCTTAGAGCAGGACCGGCCCTACGAGCAGTACTTC.